This T cell receptor (beta chain) was retrieved from a study of blood T cell repertoires in COVID-19. Background on the study: T cells, B-cell-depleted T cells, or PBMCs supplied cDNA or gDNA.

TCRdb keeps only in-frame clones here, not all; method: immunoSEQ multiplex PCR. The repertoire has some 71,000 clones, 70% to 85% of them found once; the top ten carry about a fifth. The germline V gene encodes CDR1 SNHLY and CDR2 FYNNEI. The J segment lost 4 bases and the V segment lost 6 bases, leaving 7 bases of the junction unmatched. This CDR3 has 14 residues. This chain joins TRBV2 and TRBJ2-5, with 8 bases aligning to TRBD2. This clonotype was obtained from a woman aged 45-65 years with acute or convalescent COVID-19. Material for sequencing was peripheral blood. The CDR3 protein is CASRTGTSTETQYF. CDR3 sequence (DNA): TGTGCCAGCAGAACCGGGACTAGTACAGAGACCCAGTACTTC.